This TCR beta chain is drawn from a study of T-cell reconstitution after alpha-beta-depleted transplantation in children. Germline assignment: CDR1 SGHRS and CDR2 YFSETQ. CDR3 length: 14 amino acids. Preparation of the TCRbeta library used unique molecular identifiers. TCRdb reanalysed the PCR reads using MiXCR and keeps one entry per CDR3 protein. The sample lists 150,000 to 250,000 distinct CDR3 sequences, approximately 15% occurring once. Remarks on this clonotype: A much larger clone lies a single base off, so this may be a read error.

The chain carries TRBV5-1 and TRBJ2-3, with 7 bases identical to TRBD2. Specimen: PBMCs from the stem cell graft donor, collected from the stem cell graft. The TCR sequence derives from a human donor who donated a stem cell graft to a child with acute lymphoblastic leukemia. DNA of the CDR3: TGCGCCAGCTATGGGGAGGGTAACACAGATGCGCAGTATTTT. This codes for CASYGEGNTDAQYF.